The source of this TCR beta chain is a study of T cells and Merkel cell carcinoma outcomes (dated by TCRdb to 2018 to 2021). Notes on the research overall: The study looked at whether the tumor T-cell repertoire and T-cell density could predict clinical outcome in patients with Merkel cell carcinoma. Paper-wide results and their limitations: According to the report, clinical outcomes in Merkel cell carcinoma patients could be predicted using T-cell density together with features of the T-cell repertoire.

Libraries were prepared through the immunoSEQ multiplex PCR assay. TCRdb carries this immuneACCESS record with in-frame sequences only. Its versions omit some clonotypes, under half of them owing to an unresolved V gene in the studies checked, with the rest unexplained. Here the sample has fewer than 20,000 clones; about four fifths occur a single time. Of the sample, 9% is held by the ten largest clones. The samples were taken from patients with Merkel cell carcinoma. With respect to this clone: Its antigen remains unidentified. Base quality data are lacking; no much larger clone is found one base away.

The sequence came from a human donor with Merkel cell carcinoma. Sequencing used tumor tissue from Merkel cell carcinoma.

The nucleotide sequence is given as TGCGCCAGCAGCCCGCAGGGGGCGGGAGATACGCAGTATTTT. It is translated as CASSPQGAGDTQYF. This chain is built from TRBV5-1 and TRBJ2-3; TRBD1 agrees with 8 junctional bases. The CDR3, from cysteine to phenylalanine, totals 14 residues. Kept here is only the CDR3 DNA, which spans 42 bases and is read in frame from base 1. Taken from the germline V gene, the CDR1 and CDR2 loops are SGHRS and YFSETQ. V has 4 bases trimmed and J has 5 bases trimmed; junction bases matching no gene number 6.